A single T cell receptor (beta chain) is shown here with its context. Its antigen is unidentified. This entry comes from a study of shared clonotypes between healthy human individuals. General study points: Estimated clonotype richness was generally higher in naive than memory subsets. Non-shared clonotypes displayed generation probabilities falling below those of clonotypes present in all four donors.

Only Caucasian adults living in Nashville, Tennessee made up the donor group. Germline CDR1 is LNHDA and CDR2 is SQIVND (reference sequence). The V gene lost 9 bases and the J gene lost 3 bases, with 17 bases spanning the gap. The CDR3 extends over 15 amino acids. The genomic DNA of each subset was split evenly across several immunoSEQ plates. Using immunoSEQ multiplex PCR, the repertoire was profiled, and TCRdb retains in-frame clones only, with some absent. This repertoire shows about 2,500,000 clones, just over 90% found once; its top ten account for over 0.12%. Sequenced input: naive CD4+ T cells sorted from blood. Subset: CD45RA+ positively selected. The chain employs TRBV19 and TRBJ1-4, with D unclear. The receptor was isolated from a man aged 18-30 years in good health. The chain's CDR3 is CASHPTWMSNEKLFF. DNA for the CDR3: TGTGCCAGCCATCCTACCTGGATGTCTAATGAAAAACTGTTTTTT.